Below, 32 T cell receptor beta chains from the same sample are listed, as sequenced in a study of blood T cell repertoires in COVID-19. Assay: immunoSEQ multiplex PCR; the TCRdb copy retains only in-frame clones and omits some. The sample lists about 240,000 clones, 70% to 90% occurring once. The specimen sequenced was PBMCs or T cells enriched from blood (not recorded which). These receptors were collected from a woman in her thirties or forties with acute COVID-19.

The chain is built from TRBV6-4 and TRBJ2-2; perhaps TRBD1 as D (6 bases). CDR1 and CDR2 from the germline V gene are MRHNA and SNTAGT. The CDR3 has 14 residues. The germline V and J ends were trimmed by 6 bases and 6 bases, with 14 bases remaining between them. The CDR3 nucleotides read TGTGCCAGCAGAAGAAGTGGGGGCGCCGGGGAGCTGTTTTTT. It codes for CASRRSGGAGELFF.

V gene TRBV9 combines with J gene TRBJ2-5, with TRBD2 matching over 7 bases. J lost 1 base, V lost 0 bases, and 9 bases had no gene match. The CDR3 has 17 amino acids. Germline lookup yields CDR1 SGDLS and CDR2 YYNGEE. CDR3 residues: CASSVGRTRGLQETQYF. Here the CDR3 DNA reads TGTGCCAGCAGCGTAGGACGGACTAGGGGACTCCAAGAGACCCAGTACTTC.

The rearrangement uses TRBV29-1 and TRBJ2-3; possibly TRBD2 for D (5 bases). The CDR3 contains 11 residues. The ends were cut back, 3 bases at V and 6 bases at J, with 7 bases in the middle. Germline V CDR1 and CDR2: SQVTM, ANQGSEA. CDR3 sequence: CSVEEVDTQYF. In nucleotides, the CDR3 is TGCAGCGTTGAGGAGGTGGATACGCAGTATTTT.

This chain uses TRBV4-2 with TRBJ2-5; TRBD1 agrees at 7 bases. The V gene end was trimmed by 2 bases and the J gene end by 2 bases; junction bases not matched to a gene: 5. This CDR3 region has 15 residues. CDR1 LGHNA and CDR2 YNFKEQ come from the germline V gene. The CDR3 bases are TGTGCCAGCAGCCAAAGTTGGACAGGACAAGAGACCCAGTACTTC. Residues: CASSQSWTGQETQYF.

The V and J genes are TRBV30 and TRBJ2-6; D not resolved. V dropped 7 bases and J dropped 0 bases, with 7 bases sitting between them. Germline V gives CDR1 GTSNPN, CDR2 SVGIG (reference sequence). The CDR3 runs 13 residues. CDR3 nucleotides: TGTGCCTCACGGGTCTCTGGGGCCAACGTCCTGACTTTC. This sequence encodes CASRVSGANVLTF.

DNA for the CDR3: TGTGCCAGCAACCCCAGTGGCACCGGGGAGCTGTTTTTT. Protein sequence: CASNPSGTGELFF. The rearrangement links TRBV6-5 to TRBJ2-2; D remains ambiguous. The ends were cut back, 7 bases at V and 4 bases at J, with 10 bases in the middle. From germline, CDR1 is MNHEY and CDR2 SVGAGI. The CDR3 length is 13 residues.

This chain joins TRBV6-5 and TRBJ2-3; D remains ambiguous. The CDR3 consists of 15 residues. CDR1 and CDR2 from the germline V gene are MNHEY and SVGAGI. With 8 bases removed from V and 0 bases from J, the gap between germline ends came to 15 bases. CDR3 DNA sequence: TGTGCCAGCGCCCCCACACCTTCTAGCACAGATACGCAGTATTTT. The encoded protein is CASAPTPSSTDTQYF.

The chain joins TRBV25-1 to TRBJ2-2, with a weak D call TRBD2 (5 bases). The CDR3 runs 14 residues. Germline CDR1 MGHDK, CDR2 SYGVNS. Trimming shortened V by 2 bases and J by 9 bases, and 13 bases separated the two germline ends. The CDR3 reads CASSERVRARELFF. The DNA of the CDR3 is TGTGCCAGCAGTGAAAGGGTGAGGGCGCGGGAGCTGTTTTTT.

The chain is built from TRBV29-1 and TRBJ2-1; no clear D gene. The CDR3 covers 12 residues. Per the germline V gene, CDR1 is SQVTM and CDR2 is ANQGSEA. V lost 0 bases and J lost 4, with 4 bases in between. CDR3 nucleotides: TGCAGCGTTGAAGAATCATACAATGAGCAGTTCTTC. Its protein is CSVEESYNEQFF.

V and J are TRBV19 and TRBJ2-3; 9 nucleotides agree with TRBD2. Germline V gene data show CDR1 as LNHDA and CDR2 as SQIVND (reference sequence). The CDR3 covers 16 residues. V shed 6 bases and J 5 bases; nucleotides not matched to a gene: 12. For the CDR3, the DNA is TGTGCCAGTAGGACCTCTGTAGCGGGAGATGTAGATACGCAGTATTTT. Protein: CASRTSVAGDVDTQYF.

The chain carries TRBV5-8 and TRBJ2-5; 12 positions match TRBD1. This CDR3 has 16 amino acids. In germline, CDR1 is SGHTS, CDR2 YDEGEE. With 1 base clipped from V and 5 bases from J, the junction kept 6 bases outside the gene matches. CDR3 loop: CASSLNRDRGQETQYF. CDR3 bases: TGTGCCAGCAGCTTGAATCGGGACAGGGGGCAGGAGACCCAGTACTTC.

This clone occurred once. The V call is TRBV14, the J call TRBJ1-4; tentative D call: TRBD1 (6 bases). The CDR3 loop spans 17 amino acids. Germline values: CDR1 SGHDN, CDR2 FVKESK. Trimming stripped 0 bases from V and 1 base from J, with 12 bases between. CDR3 coding DNA: TGTGCCAGCAGCCAAGAACAGGGAGGGGTAACTAATGAAAAACTGTTTTTT. Protein sequence: CASSQEQGGVTNEKLFF.

This rearrangement joins TRBV7-2 to TRBJ2-2, with D unresolved. This CDR3 has 16 amino acids. Trimming removed 6 bases from V and 6 bases from J, with 20 bases in between. The germline V gene has CDR1 SGHTA and CDR2 FQGNSA. The CDR3: CASSVGLSSVAGELFF. The CDR3 nucleotides are TGTGCCAGCAGTGTTGGGCTCTCATCGGTCGCCGGGGAGCTGTTTTTT.

The chain carries TRBV20-1 and TRBJ2-3; D is unclear. This CDR3 region has 9 residues. Germline V gene sequence: CDR1 DFQATT, CDR2 SNEGSKA (reference sequence). The chain's CDR3 is CTTFPWQYF. CDR3 nucleotide sequence: TGCACTACGTTCCCATGGCAGTATTTT.

Worth noting for this clone: This CDR3 is also generated by other DNA sequences in the sample. The rearrangement links TRBV5-1 to TRBJ1-1; no reliable D call. Germline V gene sequence: CDR1 SGHRS, CDR2 YFSETQ. Deletions cut 1 base from V and 1 base from J, with 8 bases between. The CDR3 is made up of 14 amino acids. The CDR3 DNA is TGCGCCAGCAGCTTGAGGCAGGAGAACACTGAAGCTTTCTTT. This codes for CASSLRQENTEAFF.

The chain's CDR3 is CASSLGLGARELFF. The CDR3 nucleotides are TGTGCCAGCAGCTTAGGCCTGGGGGCCCGGGAGCTGTTTTTT. V and J are TRBV13 and TRBJ2-2; tentatively, D is TRBD1 (6 bases). V was pared by 0 bases and J by 9 bases, with 11 bases between. Germline lookup yields CDR1 PRHDT and CDR2 FYEKMQ (reference sequence). The CDR3 is 14 residues long.

This rearrangement joins TRBV7-8 to TRBJ2-7, with a tentative D call TRBD2 (5 bases). Trimming took 2 bases from V and 4 from J, leaving 21 bases between them. Germline-derived CDR1 and CDR2 are SGHVS and FQNEAQ. This CDR3 region has 17 residues. The CDR3 is CASSLLSVASTRYEQYF. CDR3 nucleotide sequence: TGTGCCAGCAGCTTATTATCCGTGGCTAGCACAAGGTACGAGCAGTACTTC.

As regards this clone: The same CDR3 can be traced to other DNA sequences in this sample. The V gene is TRBV5-1, the J gene TRBJ2-3; TRBD2 aligns across 13 bases. CDR1 is SGHRS and CDR2 is YFSETQ in the germline V gene. V lost 3 bases and J lost 3; bases outside the gene matches: 1. The CDR3 covers 15 residues. In DNA, the CDR3 is TGCGCCAGCAGCTCGGGACTAGCGGGAACAGATACGCAGTATTTT. Protein sequence: CASSSGLAGTDTQYF. Full variable domain (remainder filled in from reference TRBV5-1 and TRBJ2-3): KAGVTQTPRYLIKTRGQQVTLSCSPISGHRSVSWYQQTPGQGLQFLFEYFSETQRNKGNFPGRFSGRQFSNSRSEMNVSTLELGDSALYLCASSSGLAGTDTQYFGPGTRLTVL.

This chain links TRBV28 with TRBJ2-1; D possibly corresponds to TRBD2 (5 bases). Trimming removed 7 bases at V and 0 bases at J, with 13 bases between. Germline CDR1 and CDR2: MDHEN and SYDVKM. The CDR3 contains 15 residues. CDR3 sequence: CASTTGGSSYNEQFF. The CDR3 DNA is TGTGCCAGCACCACGGGTGGGAGCTCCTACAATGAGCAGTTCTTC.

The gene calls are TRBV7-9 and TRBJ1-1; no firm D call. Germline CDR1 is SEHNR and CDR2 is FQNEAQ (reference sequence). CDR3 length equals 12 residues. V lost 5 bases to trimming and J lost 3 bases, with 7 bases between them. The CDR3 DNA reads as TGTGCCAGCAGCCCCCAGGACACTGAAGCTTTCTTT. Translation gives CASSPQDTEAFF.

The chain links TRBV3-1 (or the pseudogene TRBV3-2) to TRBJ2-7, with no clear D. The V gene lost 0 bases and the J gene lost 5 bases, with 11 bases spanning the gap. Germline V gives CDR1 LGHDT, CDR2 YNNKEL (reference sequence). CDR3 size: 14 residues. CDR3 in DNA: TGTGCCAGCAGCCAAGATAGTAGTAGTCACGAGCAGTACTTC. It yields the protein CASSQDSSSHEQYF.

The chain uses TRBV21-1 and TRBJ2-1; the D call in the table, TRBD2, was not verified against the DNA. TRBV21-1 is reported as a pseudogene. CDR3 length equals 13 residues. The CDR3 bases are TGTGCCAGCAGCAAGTCGGGGGACCCAGAGCAGTTCTTC. Its translation: CASSKSGDPEQFF.

The chain links TRBV19 to TRBJ1-2; 7 bases are shared with TRBD1. The J segment lost 4 bases and the V segment lost 10 bases, leaving 3 bases of the junction unmatched. Per the germline V gene, CDR1 is LNHDA and CDR2 is SQIVND (reference sequence). CDR3 length equals 11 residues. CDR3 amino acids: CATTGVYGYTF. The CDR3 bases are TGTGCCACCACAGGGGTCTATGGCTACACCTTC.

This clone has a single count. The J gene is TRBJ2-1, the V gene TRBV30; TRBD1 agrees at 7 bases. Germline V gene lookup returns CDR1 GTSNPN and CDR2 SVGIG (reference sequence). This CDR3 region has 14 residues. V was clipped by 8 bases and J by 5 bases; unmatched bases: 12. The CDR3, as DNA: TGTGCCGGGGACAGTCGTGGTTTAAACAATGAGCAGTTCTTC. Translating it yields CAGDSRGLNNEQFF.

This clone appeared once. This chain joins TRBV29-1 and TRBJ1-2; no clear D. The CDR3 consists of 14 residues. Trimming took 3 bases from V and 7 from J, leaving 18 bases between them. The germline V gene has CDR1 SQVTM and CDR2 ANQGSEA. The CDR3 loop is CSVEETNEGSGYTF. In nucleotides, the CDR3 is TGCAGCGTTGAGGAGACAAACGAGGGTAGTGGCTACACCTTC.

V and J are TRBV19 and TRBJ2-1, with 12 bases identical to TRBD2. J gave up 8 bases and V 3 bases, and 11 bases lay outside the gene matches. The CDR3 length is 17 residues. The germline V gene encodes CDR1 LNHDA and CDR2 SQIVND (reference sequence). The CDR3 DNA follows: TGTGCCAGTAGTATTATAACTAGCGGGAGGTTGACCGATGAGCAGTTCTTC. Its protein product is CASSIITSGRLTDEQFF.

The chain couples TRBV29-1 to TRBJ2-1, with D possibly being TRBD2 (5 bases). Deletions cut 4 bases from V and 0 bases from J, with 13 bases between. The germline CDR1 and CDR2 sequences are SQVTM and ANQGSEA. This CDR3 has 15 amino acids. CDR3 region: CSVGNPGSSYNEQFF. CDR3 DNA: TGCAGCGTTGGGAACCCGGGAAGCTCCTACAATGAGCAGTTCTTC.

V usage is TRBV3-1 (or the pseudogene TRBV3-2) and J usage is TRBJ2-2, with D tentatively TRBD2 (7 bases). V lost 4 bases and J 4 bases, leaving 16 bases between the germline ends. CDR1 LGHDT and CDR2 YNNKEL come from the germline V gene (reference sequence). This CDR3 has 16 residues. As DNA, the CDR3 is TGTGCCAGCAGCCCTAATAGGGGGAGGGGCACCGGGGAGCTGTTTTTT. Residues: CASSPNRGRGTGELFF.

The chain recombines TRBV19 with TRBJ2-2, with 9 bases identical to TRBD1. CDR3 length: 17 amino acids. In germline, CDR1 is LNHDA, CDR2 SQIVND (reference sequence). With V trimmed by 3 bases and J by 5 bases, 10 bases remained unmatched. In DNA, the CDR3 is TGTGCCAGTAGTATCAGGACAGGGGACCCAGGGACCGGGGAGCTGTTTTTT. This gives the protein CASSIRTGDPGTGELFF.

The DNA for the CDR3 is TGTGCCAGCAGCAAGGGACTAGCGGGAAGGGTAGACACCGGGGAGCTGTTTTTT. Amino acid sequence: CASSKGLAGRVDTGELFF. The chain joins TRBV7-2 to TRBJ2-2; 13 bases agree with TRBD2. Germline V gives CDR1 SGHTA, CDR2 FQGNSA. The CDR3 has 18 amino acids. The V segment lost 5 bases and the J segment 3 bases; nucleotides outside the gene matches: 9.

The chain has TRBV15 and TRBJ1-3; the D is unclear. Trimming removed 1 base at V and 0 bases at J, with 10 bases between. CDR1 and CDR2 (germline): LNHNV, YYDKDF (reference sequence). This CDR3 region has 16 residues. The CDR3 DNA reads TGTGCCACCAGCAGAGTTGGTCAGATCTCTGGAAACACCATATATTTT. Residues: CATSRVGQISGNTIYF.

V and J are TRBV9 and TRBJ2-7; unclear D gene. Germline loops: CDR1 SGDLS, CDR2 YYNGEE. Trimming cost V 0 bases and J 2 bases, with 9 bases left between them. The CDR3 is 14 amino acids. CDR3 loop: CASSVGAGPYEQYF. CDR3 coding DNA: TGTGCCAGCAGCGTAGGGGCAGGTCCCTACGAGCAGTACTTC.